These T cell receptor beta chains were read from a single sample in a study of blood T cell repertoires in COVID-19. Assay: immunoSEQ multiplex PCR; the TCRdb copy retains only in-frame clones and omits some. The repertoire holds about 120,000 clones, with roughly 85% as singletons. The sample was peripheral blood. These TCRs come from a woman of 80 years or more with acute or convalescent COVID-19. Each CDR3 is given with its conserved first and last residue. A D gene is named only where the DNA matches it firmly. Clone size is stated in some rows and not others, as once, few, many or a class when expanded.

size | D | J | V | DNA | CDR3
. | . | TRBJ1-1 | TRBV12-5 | TGTGCTAGTGGTTTGTACGGGGATGAAGCTTTCTTT | CASGLYGDEAFF
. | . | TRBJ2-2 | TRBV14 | TGTGCCAGCAGCCAAGATGGGGGGGCCGGCGGGGAGCTGTTTTTT | CASSQDGGAGGELFF
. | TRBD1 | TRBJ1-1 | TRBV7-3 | TGTGCCAGCAGCTTAGGGACAGGGGGGTCCACTGAAGCTTTCTTT | CASSLGTGGSTEAFF
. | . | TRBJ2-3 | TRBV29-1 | TGCAGCGTTGAGCCCAGCATGACTAGCACAGATACGCAGTATTTT | CSVEPSMTSTDTQYF
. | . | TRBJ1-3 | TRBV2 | TGTGCCAGCAGCTCACAGGGACGGAACTCTGGAAACACCATATATTTT | CASSSQGRNSGNTIYF
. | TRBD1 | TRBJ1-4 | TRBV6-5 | TGTGCCAGCAGACAGGGGTTTAATGAAAAACTGTTTTTT | CASRQGFNEKLFF
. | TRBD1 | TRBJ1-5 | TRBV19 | TGTGCCACCACTCCGGGGGACAGGGGGCGGTATCAGCCCCAGCATTTT | CATTPGDRGRYQPQHF
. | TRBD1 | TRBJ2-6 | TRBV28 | TGTGCCAGCAGCTCTCGAAGGGGACAGCCATCCGGGGCCAACGTCCTGACTTTC | CASSSRRGQPSGANVLTF
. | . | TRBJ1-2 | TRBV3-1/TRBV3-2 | TGTGCCAGCAGCCAGCGGGAGGGTAACTATGGCTACACCTTC | CASSQREGNYGYTF
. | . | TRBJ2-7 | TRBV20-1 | TGCAGTGCTAGAGTCTCAGCGGTGGAGTACTTC | CSARVSAVEYF
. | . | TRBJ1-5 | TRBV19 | TGTGCCAGTAGTAAAACAGGCGACTCCAATCAGCCCCAGCATTTT | CASSKTGDSNQPQHF
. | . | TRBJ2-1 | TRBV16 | TGTGCCAGCAGCCAATCGGGCGACAATGAGCAGTTCTTC | CASSQSGDNEQFF
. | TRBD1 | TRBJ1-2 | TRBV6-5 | TGTGCCAGCAGTCTCACAGGGGCTGGAGGCTACACCTTC | CASSLTGAGGYTF
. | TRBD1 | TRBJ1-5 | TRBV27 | TGTGCCAGCAGCCTTAGACAGGGGAGCAATCAGCCCCAGCATTTT | CASSLRQGSNQPQHF
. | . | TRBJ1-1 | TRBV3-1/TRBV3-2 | TGTGCCAGCAGCCAAGTGGGAGGAGACACTGAAGCTTTCTTT | CASSQVGGDTEAFF
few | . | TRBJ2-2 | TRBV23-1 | TGCGCCAGCAGCCCCGACCCCGCCCGCAGGAAAAACACCGGGGAGCTGTTTTTT | CASSPDPARRKNTGELFF
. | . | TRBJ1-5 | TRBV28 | TGTGCCAGCAGTTTAAGGGGGGGGGAAAATCAGCCCCAGCATTTT | CASSLRGGENQPQHF
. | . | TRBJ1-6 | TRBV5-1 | TGCGCCAGCAGCTTAGGAGGGGATTCACCCCTCCACTTT | CASSLGGDSPLHF